This T cell receptor beta chain appears in the sequencing data of a study of T cell responses to AZD1222 COVID-19 vaccine (dated by TCRdb to the early 2020s). Background on the whole study: TCR sequencing covered fewer than 250 trial participants: 200 to 210 given two doses of AZD1222 and around 25 given two doses of MenACWY control vaccine. Enrollment into the trials was organized by age into subgroups of 18-55, 56-69 and 70-plus years, and those subgroups contained roughly 140, 27 and 60 TCR-sequenced participants, respectively. Beyond this particular receptor, the publication reports: Conclusions about previously exposed vaccinees are limited, since just a handful of AZD1222 recipients were seropositive for SARS-CoV-2 at baseline. In the small 56-69-year group, the increase in depth fell short of significance, most likely because of low power. Reportedly, close to half of the unique spike-specific TCRs recognized epitopes lying outside the regions that are mutated in the B.1.351 and B.1.1.7 variants. Spike-specific TCR breadth and depth rose significantly after two AZD1222 doses compared with day 0 and with MenACWY recipients. Because no day 14 peak-response samples were available, repertoires were characterized only after the peak T cell response. The vaccine-associated CD4 TCRs covered the entire spike protein, and the dominant responses fell in regions 160-218 and 743-854. Most participants were white British and females outnumbered males, and the authors suggested that clonal diversity may have been underestimated.

The CDR3 regions of human TCRbeta chains were analyzed by immunosequencing. The paper's data handling went like this. Repertoire TCRs were checked for matches against a reference library of SARS-CoV-2-specific TCRs that had been generated using the MIRA antigen-specificity platform. Breadth meant the fraction of unique TCRs that were SARS-CoV-2-associated, whereas depth meant the fraction of total T cells that were SARS-CoV-2-associated. Using the MIRA data, every spike-specific TCR was mapped to the spike region that the TCR reacted to and assigned to either a CD4 or a CD8 class. Log10-transformed breadth and depth values were compared by one-way ANOVA with Sidak's multiple comparisons tests. The clones in this table, taken by TCRdb from immuneACCESS, are in-frame only. Not every clone is retained; where verified, under half of the shortfall comes from an unresolved V gene, and the cause of the rest is unknown. That table gives V, J and clone size, and the DNA gave D and trimming. A total of around 110,000 clones appear in this sample, 80% to 95% of them only once. The ten most abundant clones make up 7.5% to 9% of the sample.

The time point label corresponds to: about 28 days (+/-7) after the second vaccine dose. AZD1222 recipients whose second dose came at about 4 weeks and those whose second dose came at about 12 weeks were combined into one group, since spike-specific TCR depth and breadth did not differ between the two schedules. The vaccinee samples were drawn from two UK trials, COV001 and COV002, one of which was a single-blind randomized controlled phase 2/3 trial testing AZD1222 (ChAdOx1 nCoV-19) in healthy adults. Trial participant PBMC samples were collected at day 0 and day 28 after the second dose for TCRbeta chain sequencing. The germline V gene gives CDR1 as KGHDR and CDR2 as SFDVKD. The CDR3 goes from the cysteine to the phenylalanine over 15 residues. Only the CDR3 region is kept as DNA, spanning 45 bases read in frame from base 1. Trimming removed 8 bases from V and 2 bases from J; the gene matches leave 9 bases unexplained.

Note on this clone: It has no known antigen specificity. Per-nucleotide qualities are absent, and no much larger clonotype sits a single base away.

Recombination connected TRBV24-1 to TRBJ2-5; the central 8 bases match TRBD2. This sample comprised peripheral blood, obtained 28 days after the second AZD1222 dose. The receptor's source is an adult who received the AZD1222 COVID-19 vaccine. The CDR3 here reads CATIRIAGLQETQYF. The sequenced DNA is TGTGCCACCATAAGGATAGCGGGACTACAAGAGACCCAGTACTTC.